Included here is one T cell receptor (beta chain) sequence, with context. As yet, its antigen is unknown. The data originate from a study of cytomegalovirus exposure and HLA in healthy donors. The study, taken as a whole, reports: Reports credit the classifier with highly specific, highly sensitive diagnosis of cytomegalovirus status. One later analysis, an examination of the approximately 120 validation repertoires, found that first-cohort TCR clusters tended to co-occur in them.

Germline V gene lookup returns CDR1 SGHRS and CDR2 YFSETQ. Trimming removed 0 bases from V and 2 bases from J, with 18 bases in between. The CDR3 is 18 residues long. Among the 120 or so subjects of the validation cohort, separate from the roughly 600-subject first cohort, were the donors. Method: immunoSEQ multiplex PCR; TCRdb's copy keeps in-frame clones and lacks some. Among approximately 90,000 clones listed, approximately 94% were seen once. The rearrangement uses TRBV5-1 and TRBJ1-3, with a tentative D call TRBD1 (5 bases). The TCR was taken from a woman aged 30 to 39 in good health and CMV-seropositive. The sequenced sample was PBMCs. The chain's CDR3 is CASSLGRGEGLPGNTIYF. The CDR3 nucleotides read TGCGCCAGCAGCTTGGGTCGAGGTGAGGGACTACCTGGAAACACCATATATTTT.